This is a list of T cell receptor beta chains from one sample in a study of blood T cell repertoires in COVID-19. Data came from immunoSEQ multiplex PCR; TCRdb stores just in-frame clones and leaves some out. The data show about 47,000 clones, with roughly 84% seen just once and more than 2.5% held by the top ten. Sequenced: peripheral blood. The receptors here all came from a man aged 45-65 years with acute or convalescent COVID-19. Each CDR3 is given with its conserved first and last residue.

j_call v_call cdr3_aa
TRBJ1-6 TRBV12-3/TRBV12-4 CASSYAGGGALHF
TRBJ2-6 TRBV7-9 CASSLGVSGPSGANVLTF
TRBJ2-1 TRBV15 CATSRGQSTFYNEQFF
TRBJ1-4 TRBV2 CASSRGEEEKLFF
TRBJ2-5 TRBV29-1 CSVEGTSGAQETQYF
TRBJ2-7 TRBV7-9 CASSLPGGPAYEQYF
TRBJ2-1 TRBV19 CASSTGQEQFF
TRBJ2-1 TRBV19 CASSMDLFNEQFF
TRBJ2-1 TRBV7-8 CASSLSYGRGNEQFF
TRBJ1-5 TRBV2 CASKKDRELSGNQPQHF
TRBJ2-7 TRBV2 CASSEEVSYEQYF
TRBJ1-5 TRBV23-1 CASDLRGKSNQPQHF
TRBJ2-5 TRBV6-5 CATKQGQGPTWTQYF